Shown below are 19 T cell receptor beta chains from a single sample sequenced in a study of a mutant IDH1 vaccine in newly diagnosed glioma. Time point in this sample: week 11, during vaccination. Every vaccination contained 300 ug of the mutant IDH1 20-mer peptide and was paired with topical imiquimod. These TCRs' antigens remain unknown. The data were produced by immunoSEQ multiplex PCR, yet TCRdb's version contains in-frame clones alone and is incomplete. The data show 50,000 to 75,000 clones, with about four fifths seen just once and around 6.5% held by the top ten. This specimen consisted of PBMCs, obtained from a glioma patient whose treatment included an IDH1 peptide vaccine. Every receptor here comes from a man aged 45 to 65 with glioma.

This clone was seen just once. The gene calls are TRBV5-5 and TRBJ2-6, with TRBD1 matching 7 bases. J lost 5 bases, V lost 0 bases, and 5 bases had no gene match. Germline V CDR1 and CDR2: SGHKS, YYEKEE (reference sequence). The CDR3 extends over 16 amino acids. The CDR3 DNA is TGTGCCAGCAGCTTGGTCCAGGGGGTGAGGGCCAACGTCCTGACTTTC. This encodes CASSLVQGVRANVLTF.

The chain combines TRBV18 with TRBJ1-5; D ambiguous. Trimming pared 3 bases from V and 5 bases from J, leaving 20 bases between. CDR1 is KGHSH and CDR2 is LQKENI in the germline V gene. The CDR3 is 17 residues long. The CDR3 here is CASSPRPTLVGDQPQHF. The CDR3 nucleotides read TGTGCCAGCTCACCGAGACCCACTCTCGTTGGTGATCAGCCCCAGCATTTT.

This clone came up a few times. The chain combines TRBV9 with TRBJ1-1, with TRBD1 as a possible D gene (6 bases). CDR1 is SGDLS and CDR2 is YYNGEE in the germline V gene. The CDR3 is 13 residues long. V lost 2 bases and J lost 5, with 10 bases in between. This chain's CDR3 is CASSVTGYTEAFF. As DNA, the CDR3 is TGTGCCAGCAGCGTGACAGGTTATACTGAAGCTTTCTTT.

This clone has a single count. V gene TRBV20-1 combines with J gene TRBJ1-1; D gene uncertain. Between the trimmed V and J ends, which lost 6 bases and 2 bases, there was a span of 7 bases. CDR3 length: 11 amino acids. Germline V gene data show CDR1 as DFQATT and CDR2 as SNEGSKA (reference sequence). The CDR3 loop reads CSAPINTEAFF. Here the CDR3 DNA reads TGCAGTGCCCCTATTAACACTGAAGCTTTCTTT.

The sample holds one count of this clone. The chain joins TRBV19 to TRBJ1-1; TRBD1 matches 7 bases. Germline CDR1 reads LNHDA; CDR2 reads SQIVND (reference sequence). The CDR3 sequence is 13 residues long. V lost 4 bases and J lost 5; bases outside the gene matches: 4. Here the CDR3 DNA reads TGTGCCAGTAGTACAGGGGGTTTTACTGAAGCTTTCTTT. It is translated as CASSTGGFTEAFF. The full variable domain, its missing parts supplied by reference TRBV19 and TRBJ1-1, is DGGITQSPKYLFRKEGQNVTLSCEQNLNHDAMYWYRQDPGQGLRLIYYSQIVNDFQKGDIAEGYSVSREKKESFPLTVTSAQKNPTAFYLCASSTGGFTEAFFGQGTRLTVV.

The chain couples TRBV11-2 to TRBJ2-6, with 9 bases identical to TRBD1. V gave up 0 bases and J gave up 0 bases; unmatched junction bases: 3. The CDR3 runs to 18 residues. CDR1 is SGHAT and CDR2 is FQNNGV in the germline V gene. The CDR3 here is CASSLDGTGLSGANVLTF. The CDR3 DNA reads as TGTGCCAGCAGCTTAGATGGGACAGGGCTCTCTGGGGCCAACGTCCTGACTTTC. Full variable domain (outside the CDR3, taken from reference TRBV11-2 and TRBJ2-6): EAGVAQSPRYKIIEKRQSVAFWCNPISGHATLYWYQQILGQGPKLLIQFQNNGVVDDSQLPKDRFSAERLKGVDSTLKIQPAKLEDSAVYLCASSLDGTGLSGANVLTFGAGSRLTVL.

CDR3 nucleotide sequence: TGTGCCAGCAGCTTAGGTCAAGCGGGGGGCTACGAGCAGTACTTC. This encodes CASSLGQAGGYEQYF. The chain recombines TRBV7-9 with TRBJ2-7; 9 bases match TRBD2. The CDR3 consists of 15 residues. Trimming cost V 1 base and J 3 bases; bases outside gene matches: 4. The germline V gene has CDR1 SEHNR and CDR2 FQNEAQ (reference sequence).

This chain uses TRBV27 with TRBJ2-3; the match to TRBD2 covers 7 bases. Germline V lookup: CDR1 MNHEY, CDR2 SMNVEV (reference sequence). CDR3 length equals 15 residues. The ends lost 9 bases at V and 0 bases at J; junction bases unmatched: 9. This chain's CDR3 is CASSWRGRSTDTQYF. For the CDR3, the DNA is TGTGCCAGTTCCTGGCGGGGGAGAAGCACAGATACGCAGTATTTT.

The rearrangement joins TRBV15 to TRBJ1-5; D might be TRBD1 (6 bases). Trimming left V 0 bases short and J 6 bases short, with 18 bases between. The germline CDR1 and CDR2 sequences are LNHNV and YYDKDF (reference sequence). The CDR3 consists of 17 residues. The CDR3 is CATSRDPGRGGGQPQHF. Written as DNA, the CDR3 is TGTGCCACCAGCAGAGATCCAGGGCGGGGGGGCGGTCAGCCCCAGCATTTT. Full variable domain (rest looked up from reference TRBV15 and TRBJ1-5): DAMVIQNPRYQVTQFGKPVTLSCSQTLNHNVMYWYQQKSSQAPKLLFHYYDKDFNNEADTPDNFQSRRPNTSFCFLDIRSPGLGDTAMYLCATSRDPGRGGGQPQHFGDGTRLSIL.

This clone was recorded only once. The rearrangement joins TRBV28 to TRBJ1-6; D remains unclear. The CDR3 extends over 14 amino acids. Trimming shortened V by 2 bases and J by 5 bases, and 7 bases separated the two germline ends. Germline V gene data show CDR1 as MDHEN and CDR2 as SYDVKM. CDR3 in DNA: TGTGCCAGCAGTTTAAGGCAGAATAATTCACCCCTCCACTTT. This gives the protein CASSLRQNNSPLHF. The whole variable domain, remainder taken from reference TRBV28 and TRBJ1-6, is DVKVTQSSRYLVKRTGEKVFLECVQDMDHENMFWYRQDPGLGLRLIYFSYDVKMKEKGDIPEGYSVSREKKERFSLILESASTNQTSMYLCASSLRQNNSPLHFGNGTRLTVT.

The chain combines TRBV6-4 with TRBJ2-5; D possibly corresponds to TRBD2 (6 bases). V was pared by 7 bases and J by 5 bases, with 20 bases between. Germline V lookup: CDR1 MRHNA, CDR2 SNTAGT. The length of the CDR3 is 15 residues. The CDR3 DNA is TGTGCCAGCACCCACCGGGACTCCTCGGGGGAGACCCAGTACTTC. Its translation is CASTHRDSSGETQYF.

This sequence joins TRBV5-6 and TRBJ2-7, with D uncertain. CDR1 is SGHDT, CDR2 YYEEEE, per germline. Trimming removed 1 base at V and 0 bases at J, with 5 bases between. This CDR3 is built from 13 residues. CDR3 sequence reads: CASSLYPSYEQYF. The CDR3 DNA is TGTGCCAGCAGCTTGTATCCCTCCTACGAGCAGTACTTC.

The V call is TRBV19, the J call TRBJ2-1; the match to TRBD2 covers 7 bases. Trimming removed 5 bases from V and 8 bases from J; junction bases left unmatched: 9. CDR1 and CDR2 from the germline V gene are LNHDA and SQIVND (reference sequence). This CDR3 is built from 14 residues. This CDR3 reads CASSLGLKVHEQFF. The CDR3 DNA reads TGTGCCAGTAGTTTGGGACTAAAGGTCCATGAGCAGTTCTTC.

This clone has a single count. The V and J genes are TRBV19 and TRBJ1-1, with D perhaps TRBD1 (5 bases). Germline V gives CDR1 LNHDA, CDR2 SQIVND (reference sequence). Trimming left V 5 bases short and J 0 bases short, with 13 bases between. The CDR3 is made up of 15 amino acids. CDR3 amino acids: CASSPGAGMNTEAFF. CDR3 coding DNA: TGTGCCAGTAGTCCCGGGGCAGGGATGAACACTGAAGCTTTCTTT.

The chain carries TRBV28 and TRBJ1-2, with a weak D call TRBD1 (5 bases). Per germline, CDR1 MDHEN and CDR2 SYDVKM. The ends were cut back, 3 bases at V and 12 bases at J, with 17 bases in the middle. The CDR3 length is 13 residues. The CDR3 nucleotides read TGTGCCAGCAGTTTTAGTCACAGGCGGGGGAACACCTTC. Its protein product is CASSFSHRRGNTF.

The sample holds a few counts of this clone. The chain carries TRBV20-1 and TRBJ2-4; D is unclear. The CDR3 contains 10 residues. V lost 0 bases, J lost 7 bases, and 1 base lay in between. CDR1 is DFQATT, CDR2 SNEGSKA, per germline (reference sequence). The CDR3 bases are TGCAGTGCTAGAGACAACATTCAGTACTTC. Its protein product is CSARDNIQYF.

This clone appeared once. The chain uses TRBV7-8 and TRBJ2-7, with D maybe TRBD2 (5 bases). This CDR3 has 15 amino acids. Germline CDR1 and CDR2: SGHVS and FQNEAQ. Trimming cost V 7 bases and J 6 bases, with 22 bases left between them. CDR3 bases: TGTGCCAGCATCCCTCCGGGATCCCGCCCGTTCGAGCAGTACTTC. Translation gives CASIPPGSRPFEQYF.

This clone came up a few times. This rearrangement joins TRBV7-2 to TRBJ1-4; 9 positions agree with TRBD1. Unmatched junction bases numbered 7, after V lost 7 bases and J lost 10 bases. CDR1 SGHTA and CDR2 FQGNSA come from the germline V gene. The CDR3 length is 13 residues. The CDR3 sequence: CASNAGQGGKLFF. As DNA, the CDR3 is TGTGCCAGCAATGCGGGACAGGGTGGAAAACTGTTTTTT.

The CDR3: CASRPPGINEKLFF. The CDR3 DNA reads as TGTGCCAGCAGACCGCCAGGAATTAATGAAAAACTGTTTTTT. V is TRBV6-6 and J is TRBJ1-4; no definite D call. The CDR3 is 14 amino acids. Germline CDR1 and CDR2: MNHNY and SVGAGI (reference sequence). Trimming took off 6 bases at V and 4 bases at J, with 12 bases between the two ends.